The 23 T cell receptor beta chains listed next were all sequenced from one sample in a study of CD8+ T cells in alopecia areata. After isolation, RNA underwent reverse transcription to generate cDNA as the sequencing template. Clones were read by immunoSEQ multiplex PCR, and TCRdb kept only the in-frame ones, dropping some. Here the sample spans roughly 150,000 clones, about 90% being singletons. Sequenced here: CD8+ T cells sorted from blood, sampled at week 0. These TCRs come from a human donor with alopecia areata.

This clone came up many times. V gene TRBV9 combines with J gene TRBJ1-4; 11 bases match TRBD1. After removal of 3 bases from V and 7 bases from J, the junction contained 5 bases not matched to a gene. CDR1 and CDR2 from the germline V gene are SGDLS and YYNGEE. The CDR3 spans 15 residues. CDR3 protein: CASSAGQGAREKLFF. For the CDR3, the DNA is TGTGCCAGCAGCGCCGGACAGGGGGCGCGTGAAAAACTGTTTTTT.

The chain couples TRBV14 to TRBJ1-1, with D maybe TRBD1 (5 bases). The CDR3 has 14 amino acids. Germline V CDR1 and CDR2: SGHDN, FVKESK. Between the trimmed V and J ends, which lost 4 bases and 5 bases, there was a span of 14 bases. The CDR3 DNA sequence: TGTGCCAGCAGCCGGGGGAACATTCTGACTGAAGCTTTCTTT. Its translation: CASSRGNILTEAFF. Supplemented by reference TRBV14 and TRBJ1-1, the full variable domain reads EAGVTQFPSHSVIEKGQTVTLRCDPISGHDNLYWYRRVMGKEIKFLLHFVKESKQDESGMPNNRFLAERTGGTYSTLKVQPAELEDSGVYFCASSRGNILTEAFFGQGTRLTVV.

The V call is TRBV4-1, the J call TRBJ1-4; D may be TRBD1 (5 bases). Trimming cost V 0 bases and J 2 bases, with 10 bases left between them. This CDR3 comprises 16 residues. The germline CDR1 and CDR2 sequences are MGHRA and YSYEKL. CDR3 amino acids: CASSQDPAGTNEKLFF. The CDR3 coding sequence is TGCGCCAGCAGCCAAGATCCGGCAGGGACTAATGAAAAACTGTTTTTT.

This clone was counted a single time. This same CDR3 is encoded by further DNA sequences in the sample. V usage is TRBV4-1 and J usage is TRBJ2-1; D is perhaps TRBD2 (6 bases). CDR3 length: 13 residues. The germline V gene has CDR1 MGHRA and CDR2 YSYEKL. Trimming cost V 1 base and J 10 bases, with 11 bases left between them. CDR3 region: CASSQAGEQEQFF. CDR3 nucleotides: TGCGCCAGCAGCCAAGCGGGGGAGCAAGAGCAGTTCTTC.

This clone was counted once. This chain links TRBV9 with TRBJ1-1, with D possibly TRBD1 on 5 matching bases. The V end was cut by 0 bases, the J end by 4 bases, with 7 bases between. Germline V lookup: CDR1 SGDLS, CDR2 YYNGEE. The CDR3 covers 13 residues. This chain's CDR3 is CASSVGGATEAFF. Here the CDR3 DNA reads TGTGCCAGCAGCGTAGGCGGGGCCACTGAAGCTTTCTTT.

This chain connects TRBV7-8 to TRBJ2-1; 8 bases are a match to TRBD2. Germline CDR1 and CDR2: SGHVS and FQNEAQ. The V and J ends lost 3 bases and 0 bases, in that order; junction bases with no gene match: 13. This CDR3 region has 19 residues. The CDR3 DNA reads TGTGCCAGCAGCTTCTACGTTCGAGCGGGAGTACCCTCCTACAATGAGCAGTTCTTC. As protein: CASSFYVRAGVPSYNEQFF.

The V and J genes are TRBV7-9 and TRBJ2-5; D could derive from TRBD1 or TRBD2 (6 bases each). V was clipped by 1 base and J by 3 bases, with 9 bases between them. Looked up from germline, CDR1 is SEHNR and CDR2 is FQNEAQ (reference sequence). This CDR3 spans 14 amino acids. In DNA form, the CDR3 reads TGTGCCAGCAGCTTAGGGGGGGCCAAAGAGACCCAGTACTTC. Translation: CASSLGGAKETQYF.

This chain joins TRBV6-1 and TRBJ2-7; D tentatively reads TRBD1 or TRBD2 (5 bases each). This CDR3 spans 13 amino acids. Trimming pared 4 bases from V and 0 bases from J, leaving 7 bases between. CDR1 is MNHNS, CDR2 SASEGT, per germline. CDR3 nucleotides: TGTGCCAGCAGTGGTGGGGGCTCCTACGAGCAGTACTTC. Protein: CASSGGGSYEQYF.

The V and J genes are TRBV4-2 and TRBJ2-1, with D unresolved. Germline lookup yields CDR1 LGHNA and CDR2 YNFKEQ. Trimming shortened V by 0 bases and J by 0 bases, and 9 bases separated the two germline ends. The length of the CDR3 is 16 residues. Here the CDR3 reads CASSQEAQSSYNEQFF. In DNA, the CDR3 is TGTGCCAGCAGCCAAGAGGCCCAAAGCTCCTACAATGAGCAGTTCTTC.

V gene TRBV5-1 combines with J gene TRBJ2-7; perhaps TRBD2 as D (6 bases). Looked up from germline, CDR1 is SGHRS and CDR2 is YFSETQ. V was trimmed by 4 bases and J by 2 bases, leaving 19 bases between them. The CDR3 is made up of 16 amino acids. The CDR3 DNA is TGCGCCAGCAGCCTTAAGGGCCTGACGGGGGCCTACGAGCAGTACTTC. It yields the protein CASSLKGLTGAYEQYF.

This clone was found once. V and J are TRBV30 and TRBJ2-5, with TRBD2 matching 8 bases. The end of the DNA fits TRBJ2-7 better, so the J call may be wrong. Germline V gives CDR1 GTSNPN, CDR2 SVGIG (reference sequence). The CDR3 totals 15 residues. CDR3 DNA: TGTGCCTGGAGTTCGAGCGGGGGCAGCTCCTACGAGCAGTACTTC. Protein product: CAWSSSGGSSYEQYF.

This clone was recorded only once. Additional DNA sequences in this sample encode the identical CDR3. The chain employs TRBV10-3 and TRBJ2-7; D possibly corresponds to TRBD2 (5 bases). Between the trimmed V and J ends, which lost 3 bases and 4 bases, there was a span of 7 bases. This CDR3 has 12 amino acids. Germline CDR1 is ENHRY and CDR2 is SYGVKD. Here the CDR3 DNA reads TGTGCCATCAGTGACTCGGGGTACGAGCAGTACTTC. Translation: CAISDSGYEQYF.

V usage is TRBV10-3 and J usage is TRBJ2-5; D might be TRBD2 (7 bases). The CDR3 loop spans 14 amino acids. Trimming took off 11 bases at V and 5 bases at J, with 21 bases between the two ends. CDR1 and CDR2 from the germline V gene are ENHRY and SYGVKD. CDR3 sequence: CAAGADPRGETQYF. CDR3 bases: TGTGCCGCGGGGGCCGATCCGCGGGGGGAGACCCAGTACTTC.

This clone came up once. CDR3 bases: TGTGCCAGCAGCCAAGGATCTGGCGGGAGTCGAGCTCTACGGGGGTGGAATGAGCAGTTCTTC. This sequence encodes CASSQGSGGSRALRGWNEQFF. The rearrangement joins TRBV14 to TRBJ2-1; 7 bases map to TRBD2. The CDR3 totals 21 residues. The V segment lost 1 base and the J segment 7 bases; nucleotides outside the gene matches: 25. In germline, CDR1 is SGHDN, CDR2 FVKESK.

The chain combines TRBV7-9 with TRBJ2-7, with 8 bases fitting TRBD2. CDR3 length: 14 residues. The V gene's germline CDR1 is SEHNR and CDR2 FQNEAQ (reference sequence). With 5 bases clipped from V and 3 bases from J, the junction kept 6 bases outside the gene matches. CDR3 DNA sequence: TGTGCCAGCAGCCTGAGCGGGAGTGACTACGAGCAGTACTTC. Amino acid sequence: CASSLSGSDYEQYF.

The V gene is TRBV7-3, the J gene TRBJ2-7, with D perhaps TRBD2 (6 bases). The germline V and J ends were trimmed by 5 bases and 3 bases, with 11 bases remaining between them. Germline V gene sequence: CDR1 SGHTA, CDR2 FQGTGA. The CDR3 runs 13 residues. CDR3 in DNA: TGTGCCAGCAGCAGCGCCGGGGGCTACGAGCAGTACTTC. It translates to CASSSAGGYEQYF.

J is TRBJ2-7 and V is TRBV30, with unresolved D. The CDR3 totals 13 residues. CDR1 and CDR2 (germline): GTSNPN, SVGIG (reference sequence). V gave up 2 bases and J gave up 1 base, with 9 bases separating them. CDR3 sequence (DNA): TGTGCCTGGAGTCGGAAGATTTCCTACGAGCAGTACTTC. This translates into CAWSRKISYEQYF.

The chain recombines TRBV9 with TRBJ2-2, with TRBD1 identical over 12 bases. Germline CDR1 SGDLS, CDR2 YYNGEE. This CDR3 has 16 amino acids. The V segment lost 5 bases and the J segment 5 bases; nucleotides outside the gene matches: 7. CDR3 DNA: TGTGCCAGCAGATTTGAGGGACAGGGGGCGACCGGGGAGCTGTTTTTT. Protein sequence: CASRFEGQGATGELFF.

The chain has TRBV5-1 and TRBJ2-3, with 8 bases identical to TRBD1. With V trimmed by 4 bases and J by 5 bases, 9 bases remained unmatched. The CDR3 spans 15 residues. Germline V gene lookup returns CDR1 SGHRS and CDR2 YFSETQ. The CDR3 protein is CASSLMQGAVDTQYF. CDR3 in DNA: TGCGCCAGCAGCCTTATGCAGGGGGCCGTAGATACGCAGTATTTT.

V is TRBV5-7 and J is TRBJ1-5, with D hard to call. TRBV5-7 is sorted into the ORF group, with uncertain function. This CDR3 has 15 amino acids. With 0 bases removed from V and 3 bases from J, the gap between germline ends came to 10 bases. CDR3 in amino acids: CASSLEVTNNQPQHF. CDR3 DNA sequence: TGTGCCAGCAGCTTGGAAGTGACGAACAATCAGCCCCAGCATTTT.

This chain connects TRBV27 to TRBJ2-2, with 11 positions matching TRBD1. CDR3 length equals 18 residues. The V segment lost 3 bases and the J segment 1 base; nucleotides outside the gene matches: 7. The germline gives CDR1 MNHEY, CDR2 SMNVEV (reference sequence). In nucleotides, the CDR3 is TGTGCCAGCAGTTTGGACAGGGGGCATTTTCTGAACACCGGGGAGCTGTTTTTT. This translates into CASSLDRGHFLNTGELFF.

The CDR3 spells CASSVVRGGDIQYF. The CDR3 DNA follows: TGTGCCAGCAGTGTGGTCCGGGGGGGGGACATTCAGTACTTC. This rearrangement joins TRBV2 to TRBJ2-4, with 8 bases fitting TRBD2. The CDR3 covers 14 residues. Per the germline V gene, CDR1 is SNHLY and CDR2 is FYNNEI. J gave up 8 bases and V 4 bases, and 7 bases lay outside the gene matches. The full variable domain, with the rest looked up from reference TRBV2 and TRBJ2-4, is EPEVTQTPSHQVTQMGQEVILRCVPISNHLYFYWYRQILGQKVEFLVSFYNNEISEKSEIFDDQFSVERPDGSNFTLKIRSTKLEDSAMYFCASSVVRGGDIQYFGAGTRLSVL.

In DNA, the CDR3 is TGTGCCAGCAGCTTAGATCTAGGCGATGGGGTTGAGCAGTTCTTC. Translating gives CASSLDLGDGVEQFF. V and J are TRBV11-3 and TRBJ2-1; no reliable D call. The V gene's germline CDR1 is SGHNT and CDR2 YENEEA. V dropped 0 bases and J dropped 9 bases, with 15 bases sitting between them. The CDR3 is 15 residues long.